Following are 5 T cell receptor beta chains from one sample sequenced in a study of blood T cell repertoires in COVID-19. Produced via immunoSEQ multiplex PCR; TCRdb's table is partial and in-frame only. The sample includes 450,000 to 500,000 clones, 70% to 90% of them seen just once. Specimen: peripheral blood. All receptors derive from a human donor in a cohort sampled during active COVID-19.

The chain combines TRBV5-4 with TRBJ1-6, with 8 bases that match TRBD1. The CDR3 spans 16 residues. The V gene's germline CDR1 is SGHNT and CDR2 YYREEE (reference sequence). V was pared by 5 bases and J by 11 bases, with 15 bases of the junction left unmatched. The CDR3 DNA is TGTGCCAGCAGATCGGGGGACAGGTTCTCCATTGCACCCCTCCACTTT. Protein sequence: CASRSGDRFSIAPLHF.

The gene calls are TRBV6-2 or TRBV6-3 and TRBJ1-5, with D perhaps matching TRBD1 (5 bases). The CDR3 runs to 15 residues. With 2 bases removed from V and 2 bases from J, the gap between germline ends came to 10 bases. Germline V gene lookup returns CDR1 MNHEY and CDR2 SVGEGT. The CDR3 DNA is TGTGCCAGCAGTTACGTTGCCAGGGGCAATCAGCCCCAGCATTTT. Its protein is CASSYVARGNQPQHF.

This chain connects TRBV28 to TRBJ1-1; 8 positions agree with TRBD1. Germline assignment: CDR1 MDHEN and CDR2 SYDVKM. The CDR3 is 14 residues long. V dropped 2 bases and J dropped 4; count of bases not matched to a gene: 3. The CDR3 is CASSLPGQATEAFF. The CDR3 bases are TGTGCCAGCAGTTTACCGGGACAGGCCACTGAAGCTTTCTTT.

V usage is TRBV5-1 and J usage is TRBJ1-2, with D unclear. Germline assignment: CDR1 SGHRS and CDR2 YFSETQ. There are 16 residues in the CDR3. V dropped 0 bases and J dropped 2 bases, with 14 bases sitting between them. CDR3 sequence reads: CASSLGVGRRNYGYTF. The CDR3 DNA reads as TGCGCCAGCAGCTTGGGAGTAGGGAGGAGAAACTATGGCTACACCTTC.

The rearrangement joins TRBV11-2 to TRBJ2-7, with 7 positions matching TRBD1. The germline V gene encodes CDR1 SGHAT and CDR2 FQNNGV. The V gene end was trimmed by 7 bases and the J gene end by 3 bases; junction bases not matched to a gene: 9. This CDR3 is built from 14 residues. CDR3 residues: CASNDRAANYEQYF. DNA of the CDR3: TGTGCCAGCAACGACAGGGCAGCTAACTACGAGCAGTACTTC.